This T cell receptor beta chain originates from a study of T cells in Graves' hyperthyroidism and ophthalmopathy. TCR beta CDR3 region amplification was performed from RNA transcripts. Primed by the HTBI set, a first-round RT-PCR was run on the TCR CDR3. TCRdb reprocessed the multiplex PCR reads with MiXCR, giving one entry per CDR3 protein. The sample lists about 740,000 distinct CDR3 sequences, around 15% seen once, with roughly 10% in the top ten. This clonotype was observed a handful of times. Germline CDR1 and CDR2: MNHNS and SASEGT. The CDR3 is 12 amino acids. The ends were cut back, 3 bases at V and 10 bases at J, with 12 bases in the middle.

Source material: blood. This chain uses TRBV6-1 with TRBJ1-2; maybe TRBD1 (6 bases). The sequence came from a woman in her late teens or twenties with Graves' hyperthyroidism. CDR3 protein: CASSDSGHLYTF. CDR3 nucleotides: TGTGCCAGCAGTGATTCGGGACACCTCTACACCTTC.